This T cell receptor beta chain was sequenced during a study of B cell selection in AIRE deficiency. Study findings and constraints: Healthy donors alone shared 31.6% of 4,000 or so Treg sequences; patients alone approximately 9.4%. Shared Treg sequences were biased toward short CDR3s with few non-templated nucleotide insertions. Approximately 32% of healthy-donor shared Treg TCRbeta sequences appeared in patient Tconv cells.

TCRdb keeps only in-frame clones here, not all; method: immunoSEQ multiplex PCR. The data contain about 25,000 clones, around 95% of them singletons. In the case of this clone: No antigen is known for it.

Germline CDR1 and CDR2: MGHRA and YSYEKL. Trimming stripped 0 bases from V and 5 bases from J, with 7 bases between. This CDR3 comprises 13 residues. The sorted conventional CD4 T cells were gated as CD4+CD127+. The chain recombines TRBV4-1 with TRBJ1-2, with a tentative D call TRBD1 (5 bases). This TCR came from a human donor in good health. Sequenced input: CD4+CD127+ conventional T cells sorted from PBMCs. The DNA of the CDR3 is TGCGCCAGCAGCCAAGAAAGGGGATATGGCTACACCTTC. As protein: CASSQERGYGYTF.